A single sample is the source of the 17 T cell receptor beta chains below, sequenced in a study of identical twins. TCRdb called the 5' RACE reads again in MiXCR, with one record for every CDR3 protein. This sample has roughly 1,500,000 distinct CDR3 sequences, with 25% to 35% found just once. Sequences were obtained from cord blood. The receptors were sampled from a newborn girl in good health.

V is TRBV7-9 and J is TRBJ2-1, with D possibly TRBD1 on 5 matching bases. This CDR3 contains 16 residues. Germline-derived CDR1 and CDR2 are SEHNR and FQNEAQ (reference sequence). The V gene lost 1 base and the J gene lost 5 bases, with 15 bases spanning the gap. The CDR3 here is CASSLVRSGSDNEQFF. Here the CDR3 DNA reads TGTGCCAGCAGCTTAGTACGGTCAGGGTCGGACAATGAGCAGTTCTTC.

Notes on this clonotype: Mismatch with germline at one junction end may stem from a read error. The chain couples TRBV2 to TRBJ2-1; TRBD2 agrees at 7 bases. The CDR3 loop spans 14 amino acids. CDR1 is SNHLY, CDR2 FYNNEI, per germline. Here the CDR3 reads CASSGGLSYNERFF. CDR3 DNA: TGTGCCAGCAGTGGGGGACTATCATACAATGAGCGGTTCTTC.

Comments on this clonotype: A much bigger clone sits one base away, suggesting this may be a read error. This rearrangement joins TRBV7-2 to TRBJ2-7; no clear D. In germline, CDR1 is SGHTA, CDR2 FQGNSA. This CDR3 has 14 residues. The V and J ends lost 6 bases and 2 bases respectively, with 14 bases between them. DNA of the CDR3: TGTGCCAGCAGTTTTATGGGTCGCCCCTACGAGCAGTACTTC. Amino acids: CASSFMGRPYEQYF.

V and J are TRBV3-1 and TRBJ2-1, with 8 positions matching TRBD2. Germline lookup yields CDR1 LGHDT and CDR2 YNNKEL (reference sequence). V gave up 1 base and J gave up 3 bases; unmatched junction bases: 5. This CDR3 comprises 16 residues. CDR3 sequence reads: CASSQGHLAGYNEQFF. The DNA for the CDR3 is TGTGCCAGCAGCCAAGGTCACCTAGCGGGCTACAATGAGCAGTTCTTC.

A few counts support this clonotype. The rearrangement uses TRBV6-2 or TRBV6-3 and TRBJ2-3, with TRBD2 identical over 8 bases. This CDR3 has 18 amino acids. CDR1 and CDR2 (germline): MNHEY, SVGEGT. The V gene end was trimmed by 1 base and the J gene end by 4 bases; junction bases not matched to a gene: 13. This CDR3 is CASSYYSPGLDVSDTQYF. In nucleotides, the CDR3 is TGTGCCAGCAGTTACTATTCTCCGGGACTAGACGTCTCAGATACGCAGTATTTT.

The chain carries TRBV19 and TRBJ2-3, with D possibly being TRBD1 (5 bases). The germline V gene has CDR1 LNHDA and CDR2 SQIVND (reference sequence). The CDR3 is 14 residues long. V was pared by 2 bases and J by 9 bases, with 15 bases between. This CDR3 is CASSINRQPPTQYF. Here the CDR3 DNA reads TGTGCCAGTAGTATAAATAGACAGCCCCCGACGCAGTATTTT.

This chain uses TRBV28 with TRBJ2-4; 8 bases are shared with TRBD1. The J call may not be correct, given that the DNA end is closer to TRBJ2-7. Germline V gene lookup returns CDR1 MDHEN and CDR2 SYDVKM. This CDR3 comprises 14 residues. The CDR3 here is CASIGQGEEYEQYF. For the CDR3, the DNA is TGTGCCAGCATCGGACAGGGTGAGGAATACGAGCAGTACTTC.

The gene calls are TRBV20-1 and TRBJ2-1, with D perhaps given as TRBD1 or TRBD2 (5 bases each). The J call may be incorrect, as the DNA end agrees better with TRBJ2-7. CDR3 length: 19 amino acids. Germline CDR1 is DFQATT and CDR2 is SNEGSKA (reference sequence). In DNA form, the CDR3 reads TGCAGTGCTAGAGATGAACGGGACGAACCATATCGAAGAAACAATGAGCAGTACTTC. Protein product: CSARDERDEPYRRNNEQYF.

The CDR3, as DNA: TGTGCCAGCAGCCAGGGACGGACAGGGGCAGATACGCAGTATTTT. Translating gives CASSQGRTGADTQYF. V gene TRBV12-3 or TRBV12-4 combines with J gene TRBJ2-3; 9 bases fit TRBD1. J lost 4 bases, V lost 6 bases, and 8 bases had no gene match. The CDR3 runs 15 residues.

This clonotype occurred a few times. J is TRBJ1-1 and V is TRBV14; D is perhaps TRBD1 (5 bases). CDR3 length equals 15 residues. The germline CDR1 and CDR2 sequences are SGHDN and FVKESK. Trimming cost V 4 bases and J 10 bases, with 22 bases left between them. This CDR3 is CASSLGEWGPGRAFF. In DNA, the CDR3 is TGTGCCAGCAGCCTAGGCGAGTGGGGCCCGGGTCGAGCTTTCTTT.

This clonotype was detected a few times. The CDR3 spells CASSLGGNLNTEAFF. In DNA form, the CDR3 reads TGCGCCAGCAGCTTGGGTGGGAACTTGAACACTGAAGCTTTCTTT. The V and J genes are TRBV5-1 and TRBJ1-1; no clear D gene. Germline CDR1 and CDR2: SGHRS and YFSETQ. The CDR3 has 15 residues. Trimming removed 0 bases from V and 0 bases from J, with 9 bases in between. The whole variable domain, remainder taken from reference TRBV5-1 and TRBJ1-1, is KAGVTQTPRYLIKTRGQQVTLSCSPISGHRSVSWYQQTPGQGLQFLFEYFSETQRNKGNFPGRFSGRQFSNSRSEMNVSTLELGDSALYLCASSLGGNLNTEAFFGQGTRLTVV.

The V call is TRBV27, the J call TRBJ2-1; D is unclear. The CDR3 has 14 amino acids. Looked up from germline, CDR1 is MNHEY and CDR2 is SMNVEV (reference sequence). Deletions cut 3 bases from V and 10 bases from J, with 16 bases between. This CDR3 reads CASSFLLTPREQFF. The CDR3 nucleotides are TGTGCCAGCAGTTTCCTGCTTACTCCAAGGGAGCAGTTCTTC.

The chain carries TRBV13 and TRBJ2-1, with 9 bases matching TRBD2. CDR1 is PRHDT, CDR2 FYEKMQ, per germline (reference sequence). The junction had 6 bases not matched to a gene; V was cut back by 5 bases and J by 7 bases. CDR3 size: 14 residues. This chain's CDR3 is CASSHSGRGNEQFF. The CDR3 DNA follows: TGTGCCAGCAGCCATAGCGGGAGAGGGAATGAGCAGTTCTTC.

This clonotype was counted ten times or more. CDR3 in amino acids: CASSLERGSTEAFF. As DNA, the CDR3 is TGCGCCAGCAGCTTGGAGAGGGGTAGCACTGAAGCTTTCTTT. The gene calls are TRBV5-1 and TRBJ1-1; weak D call: TRBD1 (5 bases). Germline CDR1 reads SGHRS; CDR2 reads YFSETQ. This CDR3 contains 14 residues. V shed 0 bases and J shed 4 bases, with 10 bases lying between them.

The chain has TRBV30 and TRBJ1-4; D gene unclear. In germline, CDR1 is GTSNPN, CDR2 SVGIG (reference sequence). The CDR3 is made up of 10 amino acids. V was cut by 5 bases and J by 8 bases, with 6 bases left in between. The CDR3 nucleotides read TGTGCCTGGGCAGGAGAAAAACTGTTTTTT. It encodes CAWAGEKLFF.

This clonotype came up a few times. The chain recombines TRBV4-2 with TRBJ2-3; 9 bases agree with TRBD1. CDR1 is LGHNA and CDR2 is YNFKEQ in the germline V gene. The length of the CDR3 is 16 residues. Trimming removed 0 bases from V and 4 bases from J; junction bases left unmatched: 5. CDR3 region: CASSQEGQGSPDTQYF. The CDR3 coding sequence is TGTGCCAGCAGCCAAGAGGGACAGGGTAGCCCAGATACGCAGTATTTT.

This clonotype was seen only a few times. The J gene is TRBJ1-4, the V gene TRBV20-1; D gene ambiguous. Germline loops: CDR1 DFQATT, CDR2 SNEGSKA (reference sequence). Trimming pared 1 base from V and 8 bases from J, leaving 8 bases between. There are 12 residues in the CDR3. CDR3 in DNA: TGCAGTGCTAGAGGGGATGGAGAAAAACTGTTTTTT. It translates to CSARGDGEKLFF.